This T cell receptor (beta chain) was recovered during a study of blood T cell repertoires in COVID-19. Study as a whole: Spain, Italy and the United States supplied samples that represented acute and convalescent COVID-19. From T cells, B-cell-depleted T cells, or PBMCs came the material, which was cDNA or gDNA.

TCRdb's copy holds only in-frame clones and misses some; the assay was immunoSEQ multiplex PCR. The sample contains about 80,000 clones, around 79% of which appear only once. Looked up from germline, CDR1 is LNHDA and CDR2 is SQIVND (reference sequence). The V gene lost 8 bases and the J gene lost 5 bases, with 15 bases spanning the gap. The length of the CDR3 is 14 residues. Material for sequencing was peripheral blood. The sequence was obtained from a human donor in a cohort sampled during active COVID-19. The rearrangement links TRBV19 to TRBJ2-2; a weak D match, TRBD2 (5 bases). For the CDR3, the DNA is TGTGCCAGTGGGAGTGCCGGTGGGACCGGGGAGCTGTTTTTT. Its translation: CASGSAGGTGELFF.